This paragraph reports one TCR beta chain. This record belongs to a study of blood T cell repertoires in COVID-19. As for the study in general: The samples span acute and convalescent COVID-19 from the United States, Italy and Spain. PBMCs, B-cell-depleted T cells, or T cells provided the cDNA or gDNA that made up the material.

As handled by the study authors: The assay estimated nucleated cells by amplifying reference gene primers. Sequenced by immunoSEQ multiplex PCR; TCRdb stores in-frame clones only, minus some. V and J calls and clone size come straight from that table; D and trimming were deduced from the DNA. The data show over 250,000 clones, about 85% seen once. Germline V lookup: CDR1 SGHVS, CDR2 FQNEAQ. The V end lost 6 bases, the J end lost 4 bases, and 24 bases lay between the germline ends. CDR3 size: 17 residues. The sequence came from a human donor in a cohort sampled during active COVID-19. The gene calls are TRBV7-8 and TRBJ1-1, with D unclear. Specimen: peripheral blood. This CDR3 reads CASSFSGGFAISTEAFF. The CDR3 nucleotides are TGTGCCAGCAGTTTCAGTGGAGGATTCGCGATCTCCACTGAAGCTTTCTTT.